The 26 T cell receptor beta chains below all came from one sample that was sequenced in a study of cytomegalovirus exposure and HLA in healthy donors. PCR used 60 Vbeta primers and 13 Jbeta primers. This table comes from immunoSEQ multiplex PCR, and its TCRdb copy is limited to in-frame clones, with some not included. The repertoire holds around 200,000 clones, with approximately 80% as singletons. What was sequenced was PBMCs. The receptors derive from a woman aged 45-59 years in good health and CMV-seropositive.

This chain joins TRBV27 and TRBJ1-1, with D perhaps TRBD1 (5 bases). Per the germline V gene, CDR1 is MNHEY and CDR2 is SMNVEV (reference sequence). The CDR3 has 13 amino acids. With 5 bases removed from V and 11 bases from J, the gap between germline ends came to 18 bases. CDR3 in DNA: TGTGCCAGCAGTCCGCAGGGTCCCTTGAGGGCTTTCTTT. Its protein product is CASSPQGPLRAFF.

The V and J genes are TRBV28 and TRBJ1-6; TRBD1 might be the D (5 bases). CDR1 and CDR2 (germline): MDHEN, SYDVKM. With 1 base removed from V and 10 bases from J, the gap between germline ends came to 20 bases. This CDR3 has 17 residues. The CDR3, as DNA: TGTGCCAGCAGTTTATATAGCGCAGGGACTAGAGACTCACCCCTCCACTTT. This translates into CASSLYSAGTRDSPLHF.

This clone appeared a single time. The V and J genes are TRBV6-5 and TRBJ1-5; 11 nucleotides agree with TRBD1. The junction had 10 bases not matched to a gene; V was cut back by 5 bases and J by 10 bases. The CDR3 sequence is 15 residues long. Germline CDR1 and CDR2: MNHEY and SVGAGI. CDR3 amino acids: CASSAQGQGEFPQHF. The CDR3 nucleotides read TGTGCCAGCAGTGCCCAGGGACAGGGGGAATTCCCCCAGCATTTT.

This chain joins TRBV7-2 and TRBJ1-2, with D perhaps TRBD1 (5 bases). The CDR3 length is 13 residues. Trimming removed 5 bases at V and 6 bases at J, with 13 bases between. CDR1 is SGHTA, CDR2 FQGNSA, per germline. CDR3 coding DNA: TGTGCCAGCAGCGTAACTTGGGGGGATGGCTACACCTTC. This sequence encodes CASSVTWGDGYTF.

The CDR3 loop reads CASSYSPDRNYGYTF. As DNA, the CDR3 is TGTGCCAGCAGTTATTCCCCCGACAGGAACTATGGCTACACCTTC. This chain links TRBV6-6 with TRBJ1-2, with D perhaps matching TRBD1 (6 bases). V gave up 3 bases and J gave up 2 bases, with 13 bases separating them. The CDR3 is 15 amino acids. Germline V gene sequence: CDR1 MNHNY, CDR2 SVGAGI (reference sequence).

V usage is TRBV11-2 and J usage is TRBJ2-1, with 8 bases lining up with TRBD2. V was pared by 3 bases and J by 4 bases, with 5 bases of the junction left unmatched. CDR3 length equals 15 residues. Germline CDR1 SGHAT, CDR2 FQNNGV. The CDR3 region is CASSLDPGGYNEQFF. The DNA for the CDR3 is TGTGCCAGCAGCTTGGACCCGGGGGGGTACAATGAGCAGTTCTTC.

The CDR3 loop is CAWTKGGAYNEQFF. As DNA, the CDR3 is TGTGCCTGGACTAAAGGGGGGGCGTACAATGAGCAGTTCTTC. The V gene is TRBV30, the J gene TRBJ2-1; a possible D gene is TRBD2 (7 bases). This CDR3 has 14 amino acids. V lost 4 bases to trimming and J lost 4 bases, with 14 bases between them. In germline, CDR1 is GTSNPN, CDR2 SVGIG (reference sequence).

The chain has TRBV15 and TRBJ2-3, with 12 bases fitting TRBD2. Trimming removed 1 base from V and 4 bases from J; junction bases left unmatched: 6. CDR1 LNHNV and CDR2 YYDKDF come from the germline V gene (reference sequence). The CDR3 has 17 residues. DNA for the CDR3: TGTGCCACCAGCAGAGTTACTAGCGGGGGGACGTCAGATACGCAGTATTTT. Encoded protein: CATSRVTSGGTSDTQYF.

V gene TRBV9 combines with J gene TRBJ2-7; D perhaps matches TRBD1 (5 bases). This CDR3 is built from 14 residues. Between the trimmed V and J ends, which lost 4 bases and 3 bases, there was a span of 14 bases. CDR1 and CDR2 (germline): SGDLS, YYNGEE. The CDR3 nucleotides are TGTGCCAGCAGCCCTACCGTTCAGGGCTACGAGCAGTACTTC. Encoded protein: CASSPTVQGYEQYF.

This clone was counted only a few times. The chain has TRBV6-6 and TRBJ1-5; 8 bases agree with TRBD1. CDR3 length equals 15 residues. Per germline, CDR1 MNHNY and CDR2 SVGAGI (reference sequence). Germline trimming cut 4 bases from V and 4 bases from J; bases unmatched to any gene: 6. As DNA, the CDR3 is TGTGCCAGCAGTTTCGACAGGGGCGGGAATCAGCCCCAGCATTTT. Protein: CASSFDRGGNQPQHF.

This chain uses TRBV2 with TRBJ2-5; unclear D gene. The germline V gene encodes CDR1 SNHLY and CDR2 FYNNEI. The CDR3 has 14 residues. V was cut by 8 bases and J by 0 bases, with 13 bases left in between. The CDR3 sequence: CASSESENQETQYF. Here the CDR3 DNA reads TGTGCCAGCTCGGAGAGCGAGAACCAAGAGACCCAGTACTTC.

V usage is TRBV19 and J usage is TRBJ1-2; no reliable D call. The CDR3 extends over 14 amino acids. Germline V lookup: CDR1 LNHDA, CDR2 SQIVND (reference sequence). V dropped 6 bases and J dropped 3 bases, with 14 bases sitting between them. In nucleotides, the CDR3 is TGTGCCAGTAGGAGGGCGGGCCGATACTATGGCTACACCTTC. Amino acid sequence: CASRRAGRYYGYTF.

The chain links TRBV5-1 to TRBJ1-6; D gene unclear. Germline loops: CDR1 SGHRS, CDR2 YFSETQ. The CDR3 covers 13 residues. Deletions cut 2 bases from V and 7 bases from J, with 7 bases between. The CDR3 region has the DNA TGCGCCAGCAGCTTAAACTTCAATTCACCCCTCCACTTT. Residues: CASSLNFNSPLHF.

The chain links TRBV4-1 to TRBJ2-2; D gene uncertain. In germline, CDR1 is MGHRA, CDR2 YSYEKL. The CDR3 totals 14 residues. V was clipped by 4 bases and J by 0 bases, with 6 bases between them. The CDR3 reads CASSPDTNTGELFF. CDR3 DNA: TGCGCCAGCAGCCCTGACACGAACACCGGGGAGCTGTTTTTT.

The rearrangement links TRBV4-1 to TRBJ2-1; the match to TRBD2 covers 13 bases. The V gene's germline CDR1 is MGHRA and CDR2 YSYEKL. The CDR3 covers 19 residues. J gave up 4 bases and V 1 base, and 10 bases lay outside the gene matches. The CDR3 DNA follows: TGCGCCAGCAGCCAAGGCGGACTAGCGGGGGCAATAAGGTACAATGAGCAGTTCTTC. Its protein product is CASSQGGLAGAIRYNEQFF.

This chain uses TRBV5-1 with TRBJ2-5, with 10 bases that match TRBD2. Germline loops: CDR1 SGHRS, CDR2 YFSETQ. The junction had 7 bases not matched to a gene; V was cut back by 3 bases and J by 5 bases. This CDR3 contains 15 residues. Here the CDR3 reads CASSSTGTSEETQYF. The DNA of the CDR3 is TGCGCCAGCAGCTCAACCGGGACTAGCGAGGAGACCCAGTACTTC.

J is TRBJ2-5 and V is TRBV9; 7 bases line up with TRBD1. The CDR3 is 13 residues long. The germline V gene has CDR1 SGDLS and CDR2 YYNGEE. J was trimmed by 5 bases and V by 2 bases; bases with no gene match: 3. The DNA for the CDR3 is TGTGCCAGCAGCGTCGACAGGGCGGAGACCCAGTACTTC. Amino acids: CASSVDRAETQYF.

The rearrangement links TRBV7-9 to TRBJ1-1, with D possibly matching TRBD1 (6 bases). V was cut by 8 bases and J by 4 bases, with 14 bases left in between. The CDR3 is made up of 13 amino acids. Germline CDR1 reads SEHNR; CDR2 reads FQNEAQ (reference sequence). This CDR3 is CASGGGLGTEAFF. The CDR3 region has the DNA TGTGCCAGCGGGGGGGGGCTGGGCACTGAAGCTTTCTTT.

This clone came up once. The chain employs TRBV10-3 and TRBJ1-2; 9 bases are a match to TRBD1. The CDR3 loop spans 16 amino acids. Per germline, CDR1 ENHRY and CDR2 SYGVKD. The J segment lost 5 bases and the V segment lost 7 bases, leaving 14 bases of the junction unmatched. The CDR3 loop reads CAITPLGTGSFYGYTF. The DNA of the CDR3 is TGTGCCATCACCCCACTTGGGACAGGGTCTTTTTATGGCTACACCTTC.

The chain carries TRBV6-4 and TRBJ2-1, with 11 bases fitting TRBD2. This CDR3 comprises 15 residues. V was pared by 7 bases and J by 6 bases, with 8 bases of the junction left unmatched. Germline V CDR1 and CDR2: MRHNA, SNTAGT. This chain's CDR3 is CASKHSGGAANEQFF. The CDR3 DNA reads TGTGCCAGCAAGCATAGCGGGGGGGCCGCCAATGAGCAGTTCTTC.

The V gene is TRBV30, the J gene TRBJ1-2; weak D call: TRBD1 (5 bases). The germline V and J ends were trimmed by 3 bases and 5 bases, with 16 bases remaining between them. This CDR3 has 14 residues. Germline V gene lookup returns CDR1 GTSNPN and CDR2 SVGIG (reference sequence). CDR3 nucleotide sequence: TGTGCCTGGAGGTCTCGCAGGGTGGGGTATGGCTACACCTTC. This translates into CAWRSRRVGYGYTF.

The chain is built from TRBV28 and TRBJ2-5; 13 bases line up with TRBD2. The V and J ends lost 5 bases and 5 bases, in that order; junction bases with no gene match: 5. Per the germline V gene, CDR1 is MDHEN and CDR2 is SYDVKM. The CDR3 consists of 15 residues. In nucleotides, the CDR3 is TGTGCCAGCAGTCTGACTAGCGGGGGGCAGGAGACCCAGTACTTC. This codes for CASSLTSGGQETQYF.

The gene calls are TRBV19 and TRBJ1-2; D remains unclear. The CDR3 sequence is 14 residues long. The V end was cut by 8 bases, the J end by 4 bases, with 17 bases between. In germline, CDR1 is LNHDA, CDR2 SQIVND (reference sequence). DNA of the CDR3: TGTGCCAGTTCCCCCGGAACTAACTTCTATGGCTACACCTTC. Its translation: CASSPGTNFYGYTF.

The gene calls are TRBV7-9 and TRBJ1-1; possible D gene TRBD1, 5 bases. This CDR3 spans 16 amino acids. Looked up from germline, CDR1 is SEHNR and CDR2 is FQNEAQ (reference sequence). V gave up 5 bases and J gave up 2 bases, with 18 bases separating them. The CDR3, as DNA: TGTGCCAGCAGCCGCGTTCTGACAGTTTCAAACACTGAAGCTTTCTTT. It specifies CASSRVLTVSNTEAFF.

This chain links TRBV7-2 with TRBJ1-4, with D tentatively TRBD1 (6 bases). The V gene lost 5 bases and the J gene lost 4 bases, with 8 bases spanning the gap. Germline V gene sequence: CDR1 SGHTA, CDR2 FQGNSA. The CDR3 runs 13 residues. The CDR3 DNA reads TGTGCCAGCAGCAGGGACATTAATGAAAAACTGTTTTTT. This translates into CASSRDINEKLFF. The full variable domain, completed using reference TRBV7-2 and TRBJ1-4, is GAGVSQSPSNKVTEKGKDVELRCDPISGHTALYWYRQSLGQGLEFLIYFQGNSAPDKSGLPSDRFSAERTGGSVSTLTIQRTQQEDSAVYLCASSRDINEKLFFGSGTQLSVL.

This rearrangement joins TRBV19 to TRBJ2-7, with TRBD1 as a possible D gene (5 bases). This CDR3 comprises 15 residues. The V gene lost 6 bases and the J gene lost 2 bases, with 17 bases spanning the gap. Germline V lookup: CDR1 LNHDA, CDR2 SQIVND (reference sequence). Here the CDR3 reads CASSPAVGATYEQYF. CDR3 DNA sequence: TGTGCCAGTAGCCCGGCGGTAGGGGCGACCTACGAGCAGTACTTC.